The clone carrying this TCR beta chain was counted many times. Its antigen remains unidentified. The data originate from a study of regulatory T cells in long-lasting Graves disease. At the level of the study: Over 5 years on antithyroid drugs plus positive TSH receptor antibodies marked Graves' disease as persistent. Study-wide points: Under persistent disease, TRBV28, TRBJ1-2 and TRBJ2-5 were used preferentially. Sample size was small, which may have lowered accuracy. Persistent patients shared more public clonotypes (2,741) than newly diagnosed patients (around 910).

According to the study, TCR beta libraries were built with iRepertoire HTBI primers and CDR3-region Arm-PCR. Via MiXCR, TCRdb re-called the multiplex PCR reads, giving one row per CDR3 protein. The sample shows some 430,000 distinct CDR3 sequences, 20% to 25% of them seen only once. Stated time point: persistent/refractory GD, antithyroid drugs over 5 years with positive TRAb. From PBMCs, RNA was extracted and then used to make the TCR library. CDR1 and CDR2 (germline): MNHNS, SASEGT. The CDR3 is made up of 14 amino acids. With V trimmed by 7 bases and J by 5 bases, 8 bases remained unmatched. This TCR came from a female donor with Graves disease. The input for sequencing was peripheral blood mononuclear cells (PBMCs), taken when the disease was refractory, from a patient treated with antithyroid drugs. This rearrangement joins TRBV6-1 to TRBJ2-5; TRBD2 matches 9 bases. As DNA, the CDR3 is TGTGCCAGCACCCAGGGACTAGCCGGGGAGACCCAGTACTTC. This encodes CASTQGLAGETQYF.